Given below is one T cell receptor (beta chain) in context. The junction had 9 bases not matched to a gene; V was cut back by 8 bases and J by 0 bases. Germline assignment: CDR1 SEHNR and CDR2 FQNEAQ (reference sequence). The CDR3 is 15 amino acids. Clones were read by immunoSEQ multiplex PCR, and TCRdb kept only the in-frame ones, dropping some. The sample holds about 210,000 clones; about 76% are singletons and the top ten take 8.9%. The source of the sample is a study of blood T cell repertoires in COVID-19. Living in roughly 25 US areas, the participants were between roughly 18 and 90 years of age.

The V call is TRBV7-9, the J call TRBJ2-5, with 7 bases matching TRBD1. Sequences were obtained from PBMCs or T cells enriched from blood (not recorded which). The receptor was derived from a woman aged 45 to 65 with acute COVID-19. This chain's CDR3 is CASQRDRGHQETQYF. As DNA, the CDR3 is TGTGCCAGCCAAAGGGACAGAGGACACCAAGAGACCCAGTACTTC.